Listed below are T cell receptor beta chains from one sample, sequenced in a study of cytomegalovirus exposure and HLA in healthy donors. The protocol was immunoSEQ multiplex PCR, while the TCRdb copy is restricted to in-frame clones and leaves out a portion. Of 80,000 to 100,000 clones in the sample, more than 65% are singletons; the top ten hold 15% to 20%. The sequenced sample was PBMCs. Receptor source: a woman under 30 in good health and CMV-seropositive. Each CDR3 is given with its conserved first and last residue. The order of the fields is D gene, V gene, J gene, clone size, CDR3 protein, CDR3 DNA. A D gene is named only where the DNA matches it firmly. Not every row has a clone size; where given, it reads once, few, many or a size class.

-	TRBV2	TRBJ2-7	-	CASLLGFFSYEQYF	TGTGCCAGCCTCCTGGGCTTTTTCTCCTACGAGCAGTACTTC
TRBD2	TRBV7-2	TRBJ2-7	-	CASSLISGGEQYF	TGTGCCAGCAGCTTAATTTCCGGGGGGGAGCAGTACTTC
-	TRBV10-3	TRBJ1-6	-	CAISVRRNSYNSPLHF	TGTGCCATCAGTGTAAGGAGGAACTCCTATAATTCACCCCTCCACTTT
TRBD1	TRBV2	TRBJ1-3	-	CASRDGTGYGNTIYF	TGTGCCAGCAGAGATGGGACAGGTTATGGAAACACCATATATTTT
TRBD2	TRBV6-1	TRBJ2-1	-	CASSGTSGRNEQFF	TGTGCCAGCAGTGGGACTAGTGGCAGGAATGAGCAGTTCTTC
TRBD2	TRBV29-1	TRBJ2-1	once	CSAHSGGYYNEQFF	TGCAGCGCTCATAGCGGGGGCTACTACAATGAGCAGTTCTTC
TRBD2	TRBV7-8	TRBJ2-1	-	CASSLAGLAGGNVAPYNEQFF	TGTGCCAGCAGCTTAGCGGGACTAGCGGGGGGCAACGTAGCCCCCTACAATGAGCAGTTCTTC
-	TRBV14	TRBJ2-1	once	CASSPSLFRGNEQFF	TGTGCCAGCAGCCCAAGCCTGTTCCGGGGAAATGAGCAGTTCTTC
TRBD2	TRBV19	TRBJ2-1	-	CASSIDLLSGGFYDEQFF	TGTGCCAGTAGTATAGATCTCCTTAGCGGGGGTTTCTATGATGAGCAGTTCTTC
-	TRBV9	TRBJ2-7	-	CASSVDPSAYEQYF	TGTGCCAGCAGCGTAGACCCTAGCGCTTACGAGCAGTACTTC
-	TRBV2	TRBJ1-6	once	CASSERGRGSSYNSPLHF	TGTGCCAGCAGTGAGAGGGGCAGGGGCTCGTCCTATAATTCACCCCTCCACTTT
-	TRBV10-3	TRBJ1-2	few	CAISESGRANYGYTF	TGTGCCATCAGTGAGTCGGGCAGGGCGAACTATGGCTACACCTTC
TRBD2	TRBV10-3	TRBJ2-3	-	CAIMGSGGGDTQYF	TGTGCCATCATGGGGTCGGGAGGGGGAGATACGCAGTATTTT
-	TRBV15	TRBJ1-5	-	CATSRATGLVQPQHF	TGTGCCACCAGCAGAGCAACAGGTCTAGTTCAGCCCCAGCATTTT
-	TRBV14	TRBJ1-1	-	CASSAMGAVNTEAFF	TGTGCCAGCAGTGCAATGGGGGCCGTGAACACTGAAGCTTTCTTT
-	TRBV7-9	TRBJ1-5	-	CASSLERVYQPQHF	TGTGCCAGCAGCTTAGAAAGAGTCTATCAGCCCCAGCATTTT
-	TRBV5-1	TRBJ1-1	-	CASSLVPTTNTEAFF	TGCGCCAGCAGCTTGGTACCGACAACGAACACTGAAGCTTTCTTT
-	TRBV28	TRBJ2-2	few	CASSFSQSGTGELFF	TGTGCCAGCAGTTTCTCACAGTCGGGGACCGGGGAGCTGTTTTTT
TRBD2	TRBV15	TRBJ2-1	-	CATSRVRDPSGTEQFF	TGTGCCACCAGCAGAGTTCGGGATCCCAGCGGGACTGAGCAGTTCTTC
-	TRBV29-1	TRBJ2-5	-	CSVEGPGLPETQYF	TGCAGCGTTGAGGGCCCGGGACTCCCAGAGACCCAGTACTTC
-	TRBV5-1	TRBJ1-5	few	CASSPGHGDGNQPQHF	TGCGCCAGCAGCCCCGGACATGGGGATGGCAATCAGCCCCAGCATTTT
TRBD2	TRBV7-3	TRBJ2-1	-	CASSPGLVSSTGRFF	TGTGCCAGCAGCCCCGGACTAGTTAGTTCTACTGGGAGGTTCTTC
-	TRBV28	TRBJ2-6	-	CASSSLQGSGANVLTF	TGTGCCAGCAGTTCACTTCAGGGCTCTGGGGCCAACGTCCTGACTTTC
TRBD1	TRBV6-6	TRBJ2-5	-	CASSQRQGPGQETQYF	TGTGCCAGCAGTCAAAGACAGGGCCCGGGACAAGAGACCCAGTACTTC
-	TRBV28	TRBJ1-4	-	CASRTVPNEKLFF	TGTGCCAGCAGGACAGTTCCTAATGAAAAACTGTTTTTT
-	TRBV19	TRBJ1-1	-	CASSPPGRSTEAFF	TGTGCCAGTAGCCCACCCGGGAGGAGCACTGAAGCTTTCTTT
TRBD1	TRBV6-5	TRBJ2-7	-	CASSPDRDHEQYF	TGTGCCAGCAGTCCTGACAGGGATCACGAGCAGTACTTC
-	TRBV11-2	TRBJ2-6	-	CASSPGAGAFSSGANVLTF	TGTGCCAGCAGCCCAGGCGCAGGGGCGTTTAGCTCTGGGGCCAACGTCCTGACTTTC
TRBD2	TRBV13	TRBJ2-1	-	CASSLGRGGNEQFF	TGTGCCAGCAGCTTAGGGCGGGGGGGCAATGAGCAGTTCTTC
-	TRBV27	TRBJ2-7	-	CASSLYGSSEQYF	TGTGCCAGCAGTTTATATGGGTCTAGCGAGCAGTACTTC
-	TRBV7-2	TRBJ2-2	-	CASKVLGNTGELFF	TGTGCCAGCAAAGTCCTAGGGAACACCGGGGAGCTGTTTTTT
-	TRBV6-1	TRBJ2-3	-	CASKRGSTDTQYF	TGTGCCAGCAAACGGGGGAGCACAGATACGCAGTATTTT
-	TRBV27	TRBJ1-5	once	CASSLFGGGSNQPQHF	TGTGCCAGCAGTTTATTCGGGGGAGGGAGCAATCAGCCCCAGCATTTT
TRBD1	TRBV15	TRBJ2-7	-	CATSRDMGQGVYEQYF	TGTGCCACCAGCAGAGACATGGGGCAGGGGGTCTACGAGCAGTACTTC
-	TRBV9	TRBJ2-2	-	CASSSRRNGELFF	TGTGCCAGCAGTTCCCGGAGGAACGGGGAGCTGTTTTTT
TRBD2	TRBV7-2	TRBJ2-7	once	CASSLFSGGALEQYF	TGTGCCAGCAGCTTATTTAGCGGGGGGGCCCTCGAGCAGTACTTC
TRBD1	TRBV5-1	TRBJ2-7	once	CASSLVGLDRRIYEQYF	TGCGCCAGCAGCTTGGTGGGCCTGGACAGGCGGATTTACGAGCAGTACTTC
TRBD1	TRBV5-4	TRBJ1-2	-	CASSSGQISNYGYTF	TGTGCCAGCAGCTCGGGACAGATTAGTAACTATGGCTACACCTTC
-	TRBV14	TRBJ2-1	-	CASSQVAYAYNEQFF	TGTGCCAGCAGCCAAGTTGCGTACGCCTACAATGAGCAGTTCTTC
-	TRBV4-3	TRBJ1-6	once	CASSQDVGRSWNSPLHF	TGCGCCAGCAGCCAAGATGTCGGCAGGTCGTGGAATTCACCCCTCCACTTT
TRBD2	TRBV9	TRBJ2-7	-	CASSVAGTSREQYF	TGTGCCAGCAGCGTAGCTGGGACTAGCCGGGAGCAGTACTTC
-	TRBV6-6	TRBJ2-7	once	CASRSGGESTLQYF	TGTGCCAGCAGATCAGGAGGCGAGTCTACGTTGCAGTACTTC
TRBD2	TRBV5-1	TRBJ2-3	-	CASSSGLLAGSSTDTQYF	TGCGCCAGCAGCTCAGGCCTACTAGCGGGTTCTAGCACAGATACGCAGTATTTT
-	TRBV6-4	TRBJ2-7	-	CASPGTYLAESYKQYF	TGTGCCAGCCCCGGGACATACCTAGCGGAATCCTACAAGCAGTACTTC
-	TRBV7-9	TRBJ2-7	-	CASSLGGDEQYF	TGTGCCAGCAGCTTAGGGGGAGACGAGCAGTACTTC
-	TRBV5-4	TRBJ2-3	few	CASSSPLASPSTDTQYF	TGTGCCAGCAGCTCGCCTTTAGCGTCTCCTAGCACAGATACGCAGTATTTT